Listed here are 18 T cell receptor beta chains from one sample, sequenced in a study of blood T cells in healthy people across ages (dated by TCRdb to the mid-2010s). Library construction relied on 5' RACE. A second PCR of about 7 to 12 cycles was run with a J-beta primer mix and a sample-barcoded 5' primer. TCRdb trimmed public reads at Q25 via fastp, called clones via MiXCR and kept in-frame beta chains. Rows merge per CDR3 protein into single entries with the most common DNA and genes. The table for this sample lists around 2 million distinct CDR3 sequences; about 39% of them were counted only once. The top ten clonotypes cover about 21% of the sample. The sample consisted of blood. Every receptor here comes from a human donor in good health.

There are a few counts of this clonotype. The chain couples TRBV20-1 to TRBJ2-1, with TRBD2 matching over 7 bases. CDR1 DFQATT and CDR2 SNEGSKA come from the germline V gene (reference sequence). V dropped 1 base and J dropped 6; count of bases not matched to a gene: 6. The CDR3 loop spans 14 amino acids. The CDR3 DNA reads as TGCAGTGCTAGAGCCACCTGGGGGGGCAATGAGCAGTTCTTC. Translation: CSARATWGGNEQFF.

There are a few counts of this clonotype. The chain is built from TRBV28 and TRBJ1-4, with a tentative D call TRBD1 (5 bases). The CDR3 consists of 14 residues. Deletions cut 6 bases from V and 7 bases from J, with 15 bases between. Germline CDR1 and CDR2: MDHEN and SYDVKM. The CDR3 nucleotides read TGTGCCAGCAGCCCCAGGGCAGGGCTTGAAAAACTGTTTTTT. Encoded protein: CASSPRAGLEKLFF.

The V gene is TRBV2, the J gene TRBJ2-5, with 10 nucleotides matching TRBD2. CDR1 SNHLY and CDR2 FYNNEI come from the germline V gene. V gave up 4 bases and J gave up 11 bases; unmatched junction bases: 10. The CDR3 is made up of 14 amino acids. The CDR3 loop is CASSVAGGVKEQYF. CDR3 in DNA: TGTGCCAGCAGTGTAGCGGGAGGCGTCAAGGAGCAGTACTTC.

The chain joins TRBV5-1 to TRBJ1-1, with 7 bases aligning to TRBD1. The junction had 9 bases not matched to a gene; V was cut back by 4 bases and J by 6 bases. Germline V gene data show CDR1 as SGHRS and CDR2 as YFSETQ. This CDR3 region has 14 residues. CDR3 amino acids: CASSGGQRGSEAFF. As DNA, the CDR3 is TGCGCCAGCAGCGGGGGACAGAGAGGCTCTGAAGCTTTCTTT.

The chain carries TRBV28 and TRBJ2-7; no clear D gene. The CDR3 consists of 18 residues. Germline loops: CDR1 MDHEN, CDR2 SYDVKM. Trimming shortened V by 3 bases and J by 2 bases, and 23 bases separated the two germline ends. The CDR3 is CASSFSLLRYYLPYEQYF. The CDR3 DNA sequence: TGTGCCAGCAGTTTCTCGCTTTTGAGGTACTATCTTCCCTACGAGCAGTACTTC.

Of note for this clonotype: A much larger clone differs from this one at a single base, so this may be a read error. This rearrangement joins TRBV29-1 to TRBJ2-7; D uncertain. Trimming stripped 8 bases from V and 1 base from J, with 15 bases between. The length of the CDR3 is 13 residues. Looked up from germline, CDR1 is SQVTM and CDR2 is ANQGSEA. The CDR3 sequence: CSIWSPVSYEQYF. CDR3 DNA: TGCAGCATATGGAGCCCCGTTTCCTACGAGCAGTACTTC.

In this sample, this clonotype turned up a few times. CDR3 nucleotides: TGTGCTAGTGGTTTGATAGGGGGTAATGGCTACACCTTC. This encodes CASGLIGGNGYTF. The genes are TRBV12-5 and TRBJ1-2; the D gene is possibly TRBD1 (6 bases). Trimming shortened V by 2 bases and J by 6 bases, and 10 bases separated the two germline ends. This CDR3 region has 13 residues. CDR1 is LGHNT, CDR2 FRNRAP, per germline.

The gene calls are TRBV20-1 and TRBJ2-3; 8 positions match TRBD1. The junction had 12 bases not matched to a gene; V was cut back by 6 bases and J by 4 bases. Per germline, CDR1 DFQATT and CDR2 SNEGSKA (reference sequence). The CDR3 length is 15 residues. The chain's CDR3 is CSANTDREVADTQYF. CDR3 nucleotide sequence: TGCAGTGCGAACACGGACAGGGAGGTGGCAGATACGCAGTATTTT.

This clonotype was recorded a few times. This sequence joins TRBV7-2 and TRBJ1-5, with unresolved D. Germline CDR1 reads SGHTA; CDR2 reads FQGNSA. The length of the CDR3 is 15 residues. V was clipped by 6 bases and J by 0 bases, with 12 bases between them. This CDR3 is CASSLGRGSNQPQHF. In nucleotides, the CDR3 is TGTGCCAGCAGTTTGGGCCGCGGTAGCAATCAGCCCCAGCATTTT.

This clonotype was seen a few times. The chain joins TRBV6-1 to TRBJ1-2; D not resolved. Trimming left V 6 bases short and J 6 bases short, with 11 bases between. This CDR3 is 12 amino acids long. Germline CDR1 MNHNS, CDR2 SASEGT. This CDR3 is CASRETLDGYTF. As DNA, the CDR3 is TGTGCCAGCAGGGAGACTTTGGATGGCTACACCTTC.

This sequence joins TRBV2 and TRBJ2-3; maybe TRBD1 (5 bases). The CDR3 contains 13 residues. Trimming pared 6 bases from V and 4 bases from J, leaving 11 bases between. Germline loops: CDR1 SNHLY, CDR2 FYNNEI. The CDR3 sequence: CASSHQGSDTQYF. In nucleotides, the CDR3 is TGTGCCAGCAGCCACCAGGGTTCAGATACGCAGTATTTT.

This clonotype was counted a few times. The chain has TRBV6-1 and TRBJ2-1; 7 bases are shared with TRBD2. The length of the CDR3 is 16 residues. V lost 5 bases and J lost 4; bases outside the gene matches: 11. Germline assignment: CDR1 MNHNS and CDR2 SASEGT. CDR3 sequence: CASSKRAGSQYNEQFF. The DNA of the CDR3 is TGTGCCAGCAGTAAACGAGCGGGATCCCAATACAATGAGCAGTTCTTC.

This clonotype was observed a handful of times. The CDR3 loop reads CASSLIPEQYF. The CDR3 DNA sequence: TGTGCCAGCAGCTTAATTCCGGAGCAGTACTTC. The genes are TRBV13 and TRBJ2-7; D is uncertain. CDR3 length equals 11 residues. The V gene lost 2 bases and the J gene lost 7 bases, with 6 bases spanning the gap. The germline CDR1 and CDR2 sequences are PRHDT and FYEKMQ (reference sequence).

J is TRBJ2-7 and V is TRBV10-3; 9 bases are shared with TRBD1. The J call may be faulty, since TRBJ2-5 better matches the DNA end. Per the germline V gene, CDR1 is ENHRY and CDR2 is SYGVKD. This CDR3 is 12 amino acids long. The CDR3 DNA is TGTGCCATCAGACAGGGGGCAGAGACCCAGTACTTC. Translating it yields CAIRQGAETQYF.

The V gene is TRBV15, the J gene TRBJ1-2; 7 nucleotides agree with TRBD1. With 3 bases clipped from V and 5 bases from J, the junction kept 6 bases outside the gene matches. The germline gives CDR1 LNHNV, CDR2 YYDKDF (reference sequence). The CDR3 runs 14 residues. CDR3 nucleotide sequence: TGTGCCACCAGCAGGGACAGGAACTTATATGGCTACACCTTC. It translates to CATSRDRNLYGYTF. The whole variable domain, filled in from reference TRBV15 and TRBJ1-2, reads DAMVIQNPRYQVTQFGKPVTLSCSQTLNHNVMYWYQQKSSQAPKLLFHYYDKDFNNEADTPDNFQSRRPNTSFCFLDIRSPGLGDTAMYLCATSRDRNLYGYTFGSGTRLTVV.

This clonotype turned up a few times. The chain is built from TRBV7-9 and TRBJ2-4; D perhaps matches TRBD1 (6 bases). Germline lookup yields CDR1 SEHNR and CDR2 FQNEAQ (reference sequence). V lost 1 base and J lost 15, with 13 bases in between. The CDR3 runs 12 residues. As DNA, the CDR3 is TGTGCCAGCAGCTTAGGAACAGGACAGTGGTACTTC. This encodes CASSLGTGQWYF.

This clonotype was found a few times. The gene calls are TRBV6-6 and TRBJ1-2, with TRBD1 as a possible D gene (5 bases). V was shortened by 2 bases and J by 5 bases, with 18 bases between the two germline ends. The CDR3 runs to 16 residues. Germline values: CDR1 MNHNY, CDR2 SVGAGI (reference sequence). In DNA form, the CDR3 reads TGTGCCAGCAGTTACCACCCACAGGACGTCCAATATGGCTACACCTTC. Encoded protein: CASSYHPQDVQYGYTF.

V is TRBV20-1 and J is TRBJ2-3; 7 positions agree with TRBD1. This CDR3 spans 13 amino acids. The germline V gene encodes CDR1 DFQATT and CDR2 SNEGSKA (reference sequence). Trimming removed 4 bases from V and 4 bases from J; junction bases left unmatched: 5. Written as DNA, the CDR3 is TGCAGTGCTACAACAGGGGCCCCAGATACGCAGTATTTT. It yields the protein CSATTGAPDTQYF.